This record concerns one T cell receptor (beta chain) sequence. This clonotype was picked up many times. There is no known antigen for this receptor. No much larger clone exists at a distance of one base, and base qualities are not known. The data derive from a study of T cells in Graves' hyperthyroidism and ophthalmopathy (dated by TCRdb to the late 2010s). At the level of the whole study: Peripheral blood samples were taken at initial diagnosis, before any treatment was given. TCR V-J signatures able to tell the groups apart were searched for in a discovery cohort of approximately 95 patients, of whom more than 40 had Graves' ophthalmopathy and under 65 had stable Graves' hyperthyroidism. Prospective prediction of ophthalmopathy was tested in an independent validation cohort of fewer than 20 hyperthyroidism patients and 17 patients who later progressed to ophthalmopathy. The 85 to 100 discovery patients were divided at random into training and test sets in a 7:3 ratio. Thyroid tissue and blood T-cell repertoires from about six Graves' hyperthyroidism patients were also compared in the study. After blood sampling, hyperthyroidism patients were treated with methimazole at a starting dose of 30 mg daily, and ophthalmopathy patients were treated with high-dose intravenous methylprednisolone. TCR Vbeta CDR3 sequencing of some 140 peripheral blood samples (around 45 ophthalmopathy, under 80 hyperthyroidism and approximately 17 progressor patients) is reported in the paper.

What the study reported, not specific to this receptor: In validation, the model predicted progression to ophthalmopathy a median of approximately 6.6 months before onset, with approximately 71% sensitivity and more than 72% specificity. Sample size was not statistically predetermined, and blinding of investigators to group allocation was not performed. A 13 V-J signature model separated ophthalmopathy from stable hyperthyroidism, with approximately 86% sensitivity and about 81% specificity in cross-validation and 80%/75% in testing. Most expanded thyroid clonotypes (frequency above 0.001) were also detected in blood, suggesting blood repertoires may reflect thyroid immune responses.

Ophthalmopathy patients had moderately to severely active disease, Clinical Activity Score of at least 3, NOSPECS grade of at least 4, and duration under 3 months. Patients with uncontrolled infections, other autoimmune diseases, pregnancy or lactation were excluded. Diagnoses were based on clinical symptoms, serum thyroxine and TRAb, thyroid ultrasound and orbital computed tomography. PBMCs were isolated from 7.5 to 10 ml of fresh peripheral blood by Ficoll-Paque density gradient centrifugation. Trizol reagent was used to extract total RNA, and RNA quality was then checked on an Agilent 2100 Bioanalyzer. V loses 1 base at its end and J loses 4 bases; junction bases beyond the gene matches: 3. CDR1 and CDR2 were assigned from the germline V gene as SGHVS and FNYEAQ. The CDR3 starts with the cysteine, ends with the phenylalanine, and has 15 residues. Solely the CDR3 DNA is kept, with 45 bases framed from the first base.

The TCR beta CDR3 regions were amplified from the RNA transcripts. A first-round RT-PCR of the TCR CDR3 used the HTBI primer set with the Qiagen OneStep RT-PCR kit. Libraries were constructed in a second round of multiplex PCR, after which size selection and purification were carried out. Paired-end sequencing of the libraries was performed with 100 bp reads on an Illumina HiSeq2000. As for how the authors treated the data: SOAPnuke was used to process the raw data, removing reads that contained adapters or uncalled bases, had a mean Phred below 15, or lacked an exact match to the constant primer or identifier. COPE v1.2.5 was used to merge the high-quality paired reads, and each unique nucleotide sequence was defined as a clonotype. Clonotypes were aligned to IMGT TRBV, TRBD and TRBJ reference segments using MiTCR v1.1. Only V-J combinations with frequency above 0.0001, covering 99% to 99.2% of repertoires, were analysed. The TCS score was defined as the ratio of F50 (clonal expansion) to E x V (chaos), calculated using BLOSUM62-based TCRdist between CDR3 peptides within each V-J. Welch's t-statistics and random forest reduced roughly 540 V-J features to 13, which were used in a naive Bayes classifier (R e1071). TCRdb's own reprocessing of the public reads used fastp at Q25 and MiXCR and kept productive beta chains. CDR3 protein duplicates are merged, each entry listing the most common genes and DNA. These V and J calls originate from TCRdb's pipeline instead of the authors' own analysis. Present in this sample are more than 300,000 distinct CDR3 sequences, around 18% of which were seen just once. Roughly two fifths of the sample rests with the top ten.

The chain employs TRBV7-6 and TRBJ2-7; a stretch of 11 junction bases matches TRBD1. Specimen: blood. This TCR came from a young man with Graves' ophthalmopathy. At the DNA level, the sequence is TGTGCCAGCAGCTTAGGGGACAGGGGGGTTTACGAGCAGTACTTC. This sequence encodes CASSLGDRGVYEQYF.